This TCR beta chain comes out of a study of blood T cells in healthy people across ages (dated by TCRdb to the mid-2010s). Regarding the study in general: In model experiments, template switching captured about one uniquely barcoded TCR beta cDNA molecule for every two T cells. The study measured age-related changes in TCR beta repertoire diversity using deep sequencing normalized with unique cDNA molecular identifiers. Donors were grouped into four age groups: young (average 16 years), middle-aged (roughly 38), aged (about 60) and long-lived (over 80). The study analyzed two additional independent replicas of 1 million unique cDNA reads from the same blood draw for two donors, one aged 18 to 30 and one aged 80 or older.

The research as a whole found: Because donor CMV infection status was unknown, age-related changes in expanded clonotypes were potentially confounded. As age increased, observed TCR beta diversity per million T cells dropped in a roughly linear way, and a significant reduction was already evident by age 40. Since profiling was done on bulk unsorted PBMCs, naive and antigen-experienced compartments could not be conclusively compared. The long-lived group showed more naive CD4+ T cells, fewer expanded clones and increased TCR diversity than the aged group, suggesting age selection. Observed TCR beta diversity correlated strongly with the percentage of naive T cells measured by flow cytometry. Estimates of total diversity from one million sequenced T cells were regarded as lower bounds and underestimates.

The donors were 40 or so Caucasian individuals from Russia, aged roughly 6 to 90 years, who were systemically healthy. Each donor gave about 10 milliliters of peripheral blood, drawn into EDTA-treated Vacutainer tubes. PBMCs were isolated by Ficoll-Paque density-gradient centrifugation, with at least 7 million obtained per sample. Trizol reagent was used to extract total RNA from the PBMCs, yielding at least 6 micrograms per sample. For every donor, flow cytometry on a PBMC aliquot measured the percentage of naive CD45RAhigh/CD27high T cells. The library was built by means of 5' RACE. Instrument on record: Illumina HiSeq 2500. A second 7 to 11 cycle PCR used a sample-barcoded 5' primer and a J-beta primer mix. A template-switch 5' adaptor carrying 12 random nucleotides introduced a unique molecular identifier onto each TCR beta cDNA molecule. Each sample yielded at least 2.5 million CDR3-containing paired-end reads. First-strand cDNA synthesis was performed from all RNA using the Mint cDNA synthesis kit, with priming by a TRBC-specific oligonucleotide. Following uracil-DNA glycosylase treatment, all cDNA underwent a first 18-cycle PCR with the universal primers M1SS and BC2_uni_R. In the paper's pipeline: Normalization of each sample was performed by random selection of 1 million high-quality reads, each carrying a distinct molecular identifier. Reads sharing molecular identifiers were discarded rather than binned into consensus sequences. MiTCR, run with a Q25 quality threshold and the strictest error-elimination algorithm, handled CDR3 identification, clonotype clustering and error correction. A nonparametric unseen species model using Euler transformation provided a lower-bound estimate of total TCR beta diversity. The public reads were quality trimmed at Q25 with fastp and then assembled into clones with MiXCR by TCRdb, keeping productive beta chains. Rows with one shared CDR3 protein collapse into an entry with the most common genes and DNA. The V and J calls and clone size come from TCRdb's table, not from the authors' own analysis. The sample includes under 1,100,000 distinct CDR3 sequences, with under 30% observed a single time. Jointly, the top ten make up about 0.8% of the sample.

There are 17 amino acids in the CDR3, from cysteine to phenylalanine inclusive. Only the CDR3 part of the read is kept: 51 bases, read in frame from the first base. Trimmed from V: 2 bases; trimmed from J: 1 base; junction bases lacking a gene match: 7. This clonotype was recorded a few times. The antigen it binds to is not known. One base away there is no much larger clone; base qualities are not given. The sample also formed part of further work on T cells of mothers and their children. The second study's paper adds: Nine systemically healthy Caucasian individuals, comprising three mothers and their six children, were included as donors. cDNA synthesis consumed the entire amount of extracted RNA, loaded at approximately 1.5 ug RNA in each 15 ul reaction. Sample barcodes and 2-4 random nucleotides were added via the M1S primer in the second PCR. More than 9 million TCR beta CDR3 reads were obtained from each mother, and roughly 3.1 million reads were obtained from each child. In both related and unrelated pairs, thymic selection shapes the output of TCR recombination in a similar way, with inherited differences having only a minor effect. Normalized repertoire overlap in related mother-child pairs was always slightly higher than in unrelated mother-child pairs, but the difference was never significant. With a sensitivity of about 100 clones per million clonotypes, no persistent microchimeric T cell clones were detected. In the study, deep NGS was used to compare the TCR beta repertoires of mothers and children, and features distinguishing related mother-child pairs from unrelated individuals were sought. The mean age was around 42 +/- 4 years for the mothers and approximately 11 +/- 4 years for the children. After adapter ligation with NEBNext reagents, the libraries were sequenced on Illumina HiSeq 2000 with 100+100 nt paired-end reads. To avoid cross-contamination, the mother libraries and the child libraries were prepared a month apart and sequenced in separate runs. For each donor, somewhere between roughly 500,000 and 2,300,000 distinct TCR beta clonotypes were identified. Naive TCR beta clonotypes were estimated from low-frequency clonotypes matched to each donor's FACS-determined naive share, without sorting.

The specimen sequenced was blood. The sequence was obtained from a girl aged 2 to 10 in good health. Recombination connected TRBV12-3 or TRBV12-4 to TRBJ2-3; TRBD2 matches 9 bases in the middle. The CDR3 here reads CASSLFQRGDGTDTQYF. In nucleotides, the sequence is TGTGCCAGCAGTTTATTCCAGCGGGGGGACGGCACAGATACGCAGTATTTT.